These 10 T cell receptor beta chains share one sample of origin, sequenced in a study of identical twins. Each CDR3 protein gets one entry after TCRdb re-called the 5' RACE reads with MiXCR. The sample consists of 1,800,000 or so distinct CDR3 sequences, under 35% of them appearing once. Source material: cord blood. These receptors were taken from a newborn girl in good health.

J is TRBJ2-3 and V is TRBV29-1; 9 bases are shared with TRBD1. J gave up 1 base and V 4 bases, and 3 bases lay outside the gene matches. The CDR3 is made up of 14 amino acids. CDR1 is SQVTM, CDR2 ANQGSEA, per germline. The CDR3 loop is CSVAGQGGTDTQYF. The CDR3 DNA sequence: TGCAGCGTTGCGGGACAGGGAGGCACAGATACGCAGTATTTT.

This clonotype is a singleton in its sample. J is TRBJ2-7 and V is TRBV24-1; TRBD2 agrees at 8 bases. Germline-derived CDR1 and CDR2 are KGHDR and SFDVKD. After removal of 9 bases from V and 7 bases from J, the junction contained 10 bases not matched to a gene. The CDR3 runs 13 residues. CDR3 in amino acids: CATQRGGSNEQYF. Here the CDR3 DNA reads TGTGCCACCCAACGGGGGGGAAGCAATGAGCAGTACTTC.

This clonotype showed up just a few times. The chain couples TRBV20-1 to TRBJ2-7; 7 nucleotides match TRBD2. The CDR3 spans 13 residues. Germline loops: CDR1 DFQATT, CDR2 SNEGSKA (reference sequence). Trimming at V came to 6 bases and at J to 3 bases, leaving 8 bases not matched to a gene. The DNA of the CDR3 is TGCAGTGCAACGACTAGCAGAGGCTACGAGCAGTACTTC. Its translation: CSATTSRGYEQYF.

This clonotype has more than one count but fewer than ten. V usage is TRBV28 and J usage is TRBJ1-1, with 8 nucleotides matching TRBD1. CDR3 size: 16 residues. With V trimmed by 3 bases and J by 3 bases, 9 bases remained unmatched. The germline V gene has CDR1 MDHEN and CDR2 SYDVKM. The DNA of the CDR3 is TGTGCCAGCAGTTTTTCCTTGACAGGGGAGGACACTGAAGCTTTCTTT. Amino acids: CASSFSLTGEDTEAFF.

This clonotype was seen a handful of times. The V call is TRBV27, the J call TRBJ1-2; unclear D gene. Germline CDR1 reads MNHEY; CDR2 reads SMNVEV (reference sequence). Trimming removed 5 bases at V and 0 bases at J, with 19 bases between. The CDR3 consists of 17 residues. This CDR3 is CASSPSPGVRTNYGYTF. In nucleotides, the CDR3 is TGTGCCAGCAGTCCCTCCCCGGGAGTCCGTACTAACTATGGCTACACCTTC.

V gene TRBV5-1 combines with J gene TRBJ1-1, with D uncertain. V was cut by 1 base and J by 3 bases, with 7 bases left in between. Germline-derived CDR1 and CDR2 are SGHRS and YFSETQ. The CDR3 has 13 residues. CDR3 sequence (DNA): TGCGCCAGCAGCTTGCAGGAGGACACTGAAGCTTTCTTT. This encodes CASSLQEDTEAFF.

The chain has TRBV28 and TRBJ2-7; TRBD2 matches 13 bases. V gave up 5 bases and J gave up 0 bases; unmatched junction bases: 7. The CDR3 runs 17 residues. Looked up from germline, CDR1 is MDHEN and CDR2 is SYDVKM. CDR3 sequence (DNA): TGTGCCAGCAGTCTGGGGACTAGCGGGGCAAGCTCCTACGAGCAGTACTTC. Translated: CASSLGTSGASSYEQYF.

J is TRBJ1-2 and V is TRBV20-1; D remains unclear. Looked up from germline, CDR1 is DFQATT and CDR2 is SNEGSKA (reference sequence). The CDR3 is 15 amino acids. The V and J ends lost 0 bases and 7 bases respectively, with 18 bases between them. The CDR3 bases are TGCAGTGCTAGAGATATAGGGTCGAGATGGGGTGGCTACACCTTC. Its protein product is CSARDIGSRWGGYTF.

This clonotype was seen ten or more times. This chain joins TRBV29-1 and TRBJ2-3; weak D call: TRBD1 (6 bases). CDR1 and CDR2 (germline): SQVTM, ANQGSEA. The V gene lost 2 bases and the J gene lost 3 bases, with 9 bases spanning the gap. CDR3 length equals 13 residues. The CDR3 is CSVERQGTDTQYF. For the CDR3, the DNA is TGCAGCGTTGAAAGGCAGGGGACAGATACGCAGTATTTT.

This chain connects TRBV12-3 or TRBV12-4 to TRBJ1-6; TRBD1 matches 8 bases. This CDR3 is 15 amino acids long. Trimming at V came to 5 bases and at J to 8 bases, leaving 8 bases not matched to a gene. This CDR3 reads CASSPRTGLDSPLHF. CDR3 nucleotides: TGTGCCAGCAGTCCCCGGACAGGGCTAGATTCACCCCTCCACTTT.